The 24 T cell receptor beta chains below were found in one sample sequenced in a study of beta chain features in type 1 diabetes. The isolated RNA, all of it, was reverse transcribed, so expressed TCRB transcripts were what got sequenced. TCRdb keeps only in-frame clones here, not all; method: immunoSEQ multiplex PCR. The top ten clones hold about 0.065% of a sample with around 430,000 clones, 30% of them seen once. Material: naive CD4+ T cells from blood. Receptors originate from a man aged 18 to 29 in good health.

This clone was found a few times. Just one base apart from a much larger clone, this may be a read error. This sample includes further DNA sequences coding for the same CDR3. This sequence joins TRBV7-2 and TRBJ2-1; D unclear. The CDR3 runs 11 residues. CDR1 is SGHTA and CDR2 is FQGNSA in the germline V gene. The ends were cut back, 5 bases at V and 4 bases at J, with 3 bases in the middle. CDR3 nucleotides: TGTGCCAGCAGCCCATACAATGAGCAGTTCTTC. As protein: CASSPYNEQFF.

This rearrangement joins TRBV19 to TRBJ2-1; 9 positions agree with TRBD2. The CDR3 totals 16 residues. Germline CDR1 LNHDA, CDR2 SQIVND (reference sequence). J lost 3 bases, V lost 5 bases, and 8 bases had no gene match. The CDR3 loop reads CASSPRGSGGYNEQFF. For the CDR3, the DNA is TGTGCCAGTAGTCCCCGGGGTAGCGGGGGCTACAATGAGCAGTTCTTC. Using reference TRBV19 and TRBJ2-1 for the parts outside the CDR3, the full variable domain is DGGITQSPKYLFRKEGQNVTLSCEQNLNHDAMYWYRQDPGQGLRLIYYSQIVNDFQKGDIAEGYSVSREKKESFPLTVTSAQKNPTAFYLCASSPRGSGGYNEQFFGPGTRLTVL.

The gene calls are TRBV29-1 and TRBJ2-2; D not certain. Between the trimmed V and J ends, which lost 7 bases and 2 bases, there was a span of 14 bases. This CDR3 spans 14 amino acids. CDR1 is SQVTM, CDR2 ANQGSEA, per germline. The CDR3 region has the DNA TGCAGCGCCTTCGTTAGATTTAACACCGGGGAGCTGTTTTTT. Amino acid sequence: CSAFVRFNTGELFF.

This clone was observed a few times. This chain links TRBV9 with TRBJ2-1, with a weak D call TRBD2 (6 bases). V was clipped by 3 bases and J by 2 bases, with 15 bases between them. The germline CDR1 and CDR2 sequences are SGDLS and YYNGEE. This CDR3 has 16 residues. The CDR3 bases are TGTGCCAGCAGCGGCTCCGGGAGCGCACCCTACAATGAGCAGTTCTTC. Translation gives CASSGSGSAPYNEQFF. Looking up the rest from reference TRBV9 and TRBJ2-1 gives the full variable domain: DSGVTQTPKHLITATGQRVTLRCSPRSGDLSVYWYQQSLDQGLQFLIQYYNGEERAKGNILERFSAQQFPDLHSELNLSSLELGDSALYFCASSGSGSAPYNEQFFGPGTRLTVL.

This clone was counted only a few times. CDR3 sequence (DNA): TGCGCCAGCAGTGTGGAGACCCAGTACTTC. Protein product: CASSVETQYF. The V call is TRBV23-1, the J call TRBJ2-5; D not resolved. TRBV23-1 falls under the ORF class, with uncertain function. With 5 bases removed from V and 5 bases from J, the gap between germline ends came to 3 bases. The CDR3 covers 10 residues.

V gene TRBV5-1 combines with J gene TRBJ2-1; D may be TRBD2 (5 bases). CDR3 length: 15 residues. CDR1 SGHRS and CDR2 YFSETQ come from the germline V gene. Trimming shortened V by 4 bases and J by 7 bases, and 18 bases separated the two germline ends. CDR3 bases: TGCGCCAGCAGCCTGGACTCACACCTAAATAATGAGCAGTTCTTC. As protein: CASSLDSHLNNEQFF.

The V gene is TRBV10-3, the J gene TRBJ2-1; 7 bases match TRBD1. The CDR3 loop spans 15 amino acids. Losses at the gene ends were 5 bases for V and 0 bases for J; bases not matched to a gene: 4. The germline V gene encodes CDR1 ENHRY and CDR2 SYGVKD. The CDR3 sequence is CAISPGQSSYNEQFF. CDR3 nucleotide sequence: TGTGCCATCAGTCCGGGACAGAGCTCCTACAATGAGCAGTTCTTC.

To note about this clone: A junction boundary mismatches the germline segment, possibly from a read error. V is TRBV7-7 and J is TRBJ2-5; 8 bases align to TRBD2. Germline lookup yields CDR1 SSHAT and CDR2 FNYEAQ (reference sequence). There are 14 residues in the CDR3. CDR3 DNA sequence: TGTGCTAGCAGTCCTTATAGCGGGGTGGAGACCCAGTACTTC. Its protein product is CASSPYSGVETQYF.

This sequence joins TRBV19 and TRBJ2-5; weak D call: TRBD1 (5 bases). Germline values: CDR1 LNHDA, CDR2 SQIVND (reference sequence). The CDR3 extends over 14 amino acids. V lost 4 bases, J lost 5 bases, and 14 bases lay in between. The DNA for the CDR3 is TGTGCCAGTAGTACCACAGGTCCGTTTGAGACCCAGTACTTC. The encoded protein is CASSTTGPFETQYF.

The DNA for the CDR3 is TGTGCCAGCAGCGCGACTAGCGGGGACTACAATGAGCAGTTCTTC. Protein product: CASSATSGDYNEQFF. The chain employs TRBV9 and TRBJ2-1, with 11 bases that match TRBD2. V lost 3 bases to trimming and J lost 3 bases; unmatched junction nucleotides: 2. Germline V lookup: CDR1 SGDLS, CDR2 YYNGEE. The CDR3 covers 15 residues.

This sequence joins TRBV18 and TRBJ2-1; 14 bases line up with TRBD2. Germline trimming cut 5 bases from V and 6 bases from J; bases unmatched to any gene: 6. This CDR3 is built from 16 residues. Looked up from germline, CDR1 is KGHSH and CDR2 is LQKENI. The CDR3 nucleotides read TGTGCCAGCTCAGCGGGACTAGCGGGAGTGGGCAATGAGCAGTTCTTC. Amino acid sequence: CASSAGLAGVGNEQFF.

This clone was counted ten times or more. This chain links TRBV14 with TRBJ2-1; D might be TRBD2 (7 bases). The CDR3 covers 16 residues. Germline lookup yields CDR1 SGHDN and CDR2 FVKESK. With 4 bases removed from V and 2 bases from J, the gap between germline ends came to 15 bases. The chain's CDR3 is CASSLWGLAAYNEQFF. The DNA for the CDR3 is TGTGCCAGCAGCCTTTGGGGGCTAGCGGCCTACAATGAGCAGTTCTTC.

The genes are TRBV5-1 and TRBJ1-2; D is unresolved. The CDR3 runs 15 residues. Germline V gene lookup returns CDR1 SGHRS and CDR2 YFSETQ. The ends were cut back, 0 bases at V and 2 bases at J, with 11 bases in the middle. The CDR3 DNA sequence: TGCGCCAGCAGCTTGGCCCTAGGGTTAAACTATGGCTACACCTTC. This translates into CASSLALGLNYGYTF.

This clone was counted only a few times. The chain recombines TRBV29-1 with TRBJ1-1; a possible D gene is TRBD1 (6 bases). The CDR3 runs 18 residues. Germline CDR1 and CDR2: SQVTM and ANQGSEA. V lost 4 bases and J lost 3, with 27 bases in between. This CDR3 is CSVGYLQGKEFKDTEAFF. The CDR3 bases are TGCAGCGTTGGCTACTTACAGGGAAAAGAGTTTAAGGACACTGAAGCTTTCTTT.

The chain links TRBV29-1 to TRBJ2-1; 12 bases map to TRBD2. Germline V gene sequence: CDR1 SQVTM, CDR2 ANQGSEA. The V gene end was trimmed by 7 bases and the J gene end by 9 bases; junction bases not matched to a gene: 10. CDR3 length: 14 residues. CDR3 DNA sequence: TGCAGCGCCGAGTCTAGCGGGAGGGCTGTTGAGCAGTTCTTC. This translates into CSAESSGRAVEQFF.

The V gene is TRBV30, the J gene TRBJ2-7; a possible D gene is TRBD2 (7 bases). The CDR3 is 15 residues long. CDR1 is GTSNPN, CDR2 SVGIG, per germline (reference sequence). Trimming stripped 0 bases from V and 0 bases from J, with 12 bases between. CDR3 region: CAWSVLGGPSYEQYF. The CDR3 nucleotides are TGTGCCTGGAGTGTACTCGGGGGGCCCTCCTACGAGCAGTACTTC.

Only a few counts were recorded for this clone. In DNA form, the CDR3 reads TGTGCCACCATTTACCGGGACTTTAACAATGAGCAGTTCTTC. It yields the protein CATIYRDFNNEQFF. The chain uses TRBV6-1 and TRBJ2-1, with D perhaps matching TRBD2 (6 bases). Per germline, CDR1 MNHNS and CDR2 SASEGT. V lost 10 bases and J lost 5, with 18 bases in between. CDR3 length equals 14 residues.

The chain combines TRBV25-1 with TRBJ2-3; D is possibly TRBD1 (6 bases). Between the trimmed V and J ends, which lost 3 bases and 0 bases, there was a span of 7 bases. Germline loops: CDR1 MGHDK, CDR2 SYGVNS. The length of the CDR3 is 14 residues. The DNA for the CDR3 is TGTGCCAGCAGTGATAGGGGGAGCACAGATACGCAGTATTTT. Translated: CASSDRGSTDTQYF.

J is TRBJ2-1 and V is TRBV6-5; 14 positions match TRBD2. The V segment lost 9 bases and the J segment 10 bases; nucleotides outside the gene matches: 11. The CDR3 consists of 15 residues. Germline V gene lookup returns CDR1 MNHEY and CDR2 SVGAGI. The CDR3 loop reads CASSPGLAGVREQFF. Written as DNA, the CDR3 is TGTGCCAGTTCTCCGGGACTAGCGGGAGTAAGGGAGCAGTTCTTC.

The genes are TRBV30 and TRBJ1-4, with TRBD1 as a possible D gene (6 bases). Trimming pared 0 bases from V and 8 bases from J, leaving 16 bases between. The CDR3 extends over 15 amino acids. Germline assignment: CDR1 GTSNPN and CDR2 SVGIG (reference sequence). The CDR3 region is CAWSVSGAGREKLFF. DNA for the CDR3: TGTGCCTGGAGTGTATCGGGGGCAGGTCGGGAAAAACTGTTTTTT.

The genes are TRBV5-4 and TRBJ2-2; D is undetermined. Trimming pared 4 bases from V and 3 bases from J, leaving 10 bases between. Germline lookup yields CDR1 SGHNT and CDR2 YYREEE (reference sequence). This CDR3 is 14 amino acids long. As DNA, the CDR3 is TGTGCCAGCAGCCCAACGTTTGACACCGGGGAGCTGTTTTTT. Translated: CASSPTFDTGELFF.

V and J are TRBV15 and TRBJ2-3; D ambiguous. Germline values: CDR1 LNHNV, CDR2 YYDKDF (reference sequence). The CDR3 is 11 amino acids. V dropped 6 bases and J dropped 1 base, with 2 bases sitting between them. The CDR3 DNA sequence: TGTGCCACCAGTCGCACAGATACGCAGTATTTT. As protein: CATSRTDTQYF. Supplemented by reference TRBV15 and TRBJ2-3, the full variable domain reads DAMVIQNPRYQVTQFGKPVTLSCSQTLNHNVMYWYQQKSSQAPKLLFHYYDKDFNNEADTPDNFQSRRPNTSFCFLDIRSPGLGDTAMYLCATSRTDTQYFGPGTRLTVL.

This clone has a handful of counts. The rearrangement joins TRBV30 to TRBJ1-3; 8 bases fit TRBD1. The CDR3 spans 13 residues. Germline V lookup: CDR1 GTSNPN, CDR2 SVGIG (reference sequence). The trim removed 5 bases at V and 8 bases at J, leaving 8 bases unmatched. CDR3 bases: TGTGCCTGGGGACAGGGCCTGGCAGACACCATATATTTT. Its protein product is CAWGQGLADTIYF. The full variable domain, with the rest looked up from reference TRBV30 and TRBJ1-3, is SQTIHQWPATLVQPVGSPLSLECTVEGTSNPNLYWYRQAAGRGLQLLFYSVGIGQISSEVPQNLSASRPQDRQFILSSKKLLLSDSGFYLCAWGQGLADTIYFGEGSWLTVV.

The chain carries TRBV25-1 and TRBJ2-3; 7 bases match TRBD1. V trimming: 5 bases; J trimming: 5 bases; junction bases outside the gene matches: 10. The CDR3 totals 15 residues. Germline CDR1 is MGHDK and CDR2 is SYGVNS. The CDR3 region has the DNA TGTGCCAGCAGTCCCCGAAGGGGGCGAATAGATACGCAGTATTTT. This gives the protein CASSPRRGRIDTQYF.